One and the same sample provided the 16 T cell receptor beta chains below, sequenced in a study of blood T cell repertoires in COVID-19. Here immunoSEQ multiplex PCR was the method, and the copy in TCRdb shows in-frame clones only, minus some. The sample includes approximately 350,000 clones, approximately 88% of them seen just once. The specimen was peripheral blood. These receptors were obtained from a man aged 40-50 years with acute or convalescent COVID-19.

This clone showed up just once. CDR3 bases: TGTGCCAGCAGCCCGGGACTAGCGGCAAGGGTCGCGAACACCGGGGAGCTGTTTTTT. This sequence encodes CASSPGLAARVANTGELFF. The chain employs TRBV9 and TRBJ2-2; TRBD2 matches at 11 bases. CDR1 SGDLS and CDR2 YYNGEE come from the germline V gene. With 4 bases clipped from V and 0 bases from J, the junction kept 11 bases outside the gene matches. This CDR3 has 19 residues.

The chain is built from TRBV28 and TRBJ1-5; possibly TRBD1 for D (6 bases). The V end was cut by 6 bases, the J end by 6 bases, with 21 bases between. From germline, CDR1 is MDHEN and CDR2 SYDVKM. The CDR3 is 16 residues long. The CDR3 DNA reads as TGTGCCAGCAGCCTGACCAGGGGCCTTCGGGTTCAGCCCCAGCATTTT. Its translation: CASSLTRGLRVQPQHF.

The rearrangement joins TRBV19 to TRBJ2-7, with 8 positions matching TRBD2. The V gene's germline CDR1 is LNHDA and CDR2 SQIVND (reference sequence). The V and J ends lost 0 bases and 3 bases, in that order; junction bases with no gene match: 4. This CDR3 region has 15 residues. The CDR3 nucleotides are TGTGCCAGTAGTATAGACCTAGGGACTAGCTACGAGCAGTACTTC. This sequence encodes CASSIDLGTSYEQYF.

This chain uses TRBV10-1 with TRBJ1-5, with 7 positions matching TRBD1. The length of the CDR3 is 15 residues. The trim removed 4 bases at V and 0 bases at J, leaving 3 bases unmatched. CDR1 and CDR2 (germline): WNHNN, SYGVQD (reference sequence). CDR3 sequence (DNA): TGCGCCAGCAGTGTGGCAGGGGGTAGCAATCAGCCCCAGCATTTT. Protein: CASSVAGGSNQPQHF.

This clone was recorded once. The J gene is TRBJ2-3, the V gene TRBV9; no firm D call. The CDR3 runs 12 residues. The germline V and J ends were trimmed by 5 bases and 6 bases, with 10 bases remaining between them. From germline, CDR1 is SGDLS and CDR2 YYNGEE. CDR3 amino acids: CASSAYEDTQYF. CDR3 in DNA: TGTGCCAGCAGTGCCTATGAGGATACGCAGTATTTT. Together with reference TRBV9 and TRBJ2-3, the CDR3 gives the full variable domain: DSGVTQTPKHLITATGQRVTLRCSPRSGDLSVYWYQQSLDQGLQFLIQYYNGEERAKGNILERFSAQQFPDLHSELNLSSLELGDSALYFCASSAYEDTQYFGPGTRLTVL.

CDR3 residues: CASSFIQRRTQAHYGYTF. The CDR3 bases are TGTGCCAGCAGTTTTATCCAAAGGCGGACACAGGCTCACTATGGCTACACCTTC. The chain joins TRBV27 to TRBJ1-2, with TRBD1 as a possible D gene (5 bases). This CDR3 is 18 amino acids long. Germline CDR1 reads MNHEY; CDR2 reads SMNVEV (reference sequence). V lost 3 bases and J 3 bases, leaving 23 bases between the germline ends.

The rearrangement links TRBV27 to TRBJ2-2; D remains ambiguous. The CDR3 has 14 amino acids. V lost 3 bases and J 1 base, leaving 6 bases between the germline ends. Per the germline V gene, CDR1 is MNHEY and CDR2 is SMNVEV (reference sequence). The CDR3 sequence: CASSLWLNTGELFF. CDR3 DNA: TGTGCCAGCAGTTTGTGGCTGAACACCGGGGAGCTGTTTTTT.

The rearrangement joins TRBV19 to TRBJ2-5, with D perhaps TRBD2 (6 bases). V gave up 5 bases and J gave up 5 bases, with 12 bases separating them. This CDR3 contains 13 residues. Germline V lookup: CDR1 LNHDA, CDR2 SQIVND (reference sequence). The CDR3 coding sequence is TGTGCCAGTAGTGACAGCGGAGGGGAGACCCAGTACTTC. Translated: CASSDSGGETQYF.

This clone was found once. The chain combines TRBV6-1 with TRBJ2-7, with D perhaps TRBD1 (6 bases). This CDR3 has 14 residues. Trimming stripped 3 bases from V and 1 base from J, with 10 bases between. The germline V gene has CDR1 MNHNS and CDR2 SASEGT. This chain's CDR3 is CASSDRGRSYEQYF. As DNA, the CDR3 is TGTGCCAGCAGTGATAGGGGGAGATCCTACGAGCAGTACTTC.

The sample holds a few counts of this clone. CDR3 sequence reads: CASSLAEETQYF. CDR3 nucleotide sequence: TGCGCCAGCAGCTTAGCGGAAGAGACCCAGTACTTC. The rearrangement links TRBV5-1 to TRBJ2-5, with D possibly TRBD2 on 5 matching bases. Per germline, CDR1 SGHRS and CDR2 YFSETQ. The length of the CDR3 is 12 residues. V lost 2 bases, J lost 3 bases, and 5 bases lay in between.

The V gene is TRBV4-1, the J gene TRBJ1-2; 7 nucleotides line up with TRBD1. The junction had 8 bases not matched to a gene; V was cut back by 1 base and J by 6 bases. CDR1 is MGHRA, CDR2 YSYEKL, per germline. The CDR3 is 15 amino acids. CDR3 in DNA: TGCGCCAGCAGCCAAGTCACAGGGGAAAGGGATGGCTACACCTTC. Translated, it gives CASSQVTGERDGYTF.

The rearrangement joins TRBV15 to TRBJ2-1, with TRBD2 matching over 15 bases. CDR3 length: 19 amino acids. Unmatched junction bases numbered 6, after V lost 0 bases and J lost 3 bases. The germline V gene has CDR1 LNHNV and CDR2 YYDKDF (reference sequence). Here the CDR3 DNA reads TGTGCCACCAGCAGAGATGCCCCGGGACTAGCGGGAGGCTACAATGAGCAGTTCTTC. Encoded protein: CATSRDAPGLAGGYNEQFF. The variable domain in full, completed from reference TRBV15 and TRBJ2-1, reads DAMVIQNPRYQVTQFGKPVTLSCSQTLNHNVMYWYQQKSSQAPKLLFHYYDKDFNNEADTPDNFQSRRPNTSFCFLDIRSPGLGDTAMYLCATSRDAPGLAGGYNEQFFGPGTRLTVL.

The CDR3 region is CASSYGTSGPEDTQYF. The CDR3 nucleotides read TGTGCCAGCAGCTACGGGACTAGCGGGCCCGAAGATACGCAGTATTTT. The chain joins TRBV9 to TRBJ2-3; 12 bases agree with TRBD2. Germline V gene lookup returns CDR1 SGDLS and CDR2 YYNGEE. CDR3 length: 16 residues. V lost 4 bases to trimming and J lost 5 bases; unmatched junction nucleotides: 8.

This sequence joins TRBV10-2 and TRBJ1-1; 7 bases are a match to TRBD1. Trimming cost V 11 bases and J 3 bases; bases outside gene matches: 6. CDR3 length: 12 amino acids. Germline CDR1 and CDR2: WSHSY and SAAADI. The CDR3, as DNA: TGCGCCGCCGGACAGGAAGACACTGAAGCTTTCTTT. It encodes CAAGQEDTEAFF.

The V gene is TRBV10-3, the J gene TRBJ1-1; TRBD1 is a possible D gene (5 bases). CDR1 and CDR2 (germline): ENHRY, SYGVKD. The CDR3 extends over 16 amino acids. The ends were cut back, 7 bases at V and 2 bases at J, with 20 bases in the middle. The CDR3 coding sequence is TGTGCCATCACCAGATCATTTGGACATGACAACACTGAAGCTTTCTTT. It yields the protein CAITRSFGHDNTEAFF.

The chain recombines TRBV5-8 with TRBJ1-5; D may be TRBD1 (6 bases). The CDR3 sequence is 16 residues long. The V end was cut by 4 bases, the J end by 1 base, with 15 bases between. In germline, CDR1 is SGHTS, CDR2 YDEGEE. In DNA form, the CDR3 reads TGTGCCAGCAGCCCGATACAGGGTGTGAGCAATCAGCCCCAGCATTTT. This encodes CASSPIQGVSNQPQHF.